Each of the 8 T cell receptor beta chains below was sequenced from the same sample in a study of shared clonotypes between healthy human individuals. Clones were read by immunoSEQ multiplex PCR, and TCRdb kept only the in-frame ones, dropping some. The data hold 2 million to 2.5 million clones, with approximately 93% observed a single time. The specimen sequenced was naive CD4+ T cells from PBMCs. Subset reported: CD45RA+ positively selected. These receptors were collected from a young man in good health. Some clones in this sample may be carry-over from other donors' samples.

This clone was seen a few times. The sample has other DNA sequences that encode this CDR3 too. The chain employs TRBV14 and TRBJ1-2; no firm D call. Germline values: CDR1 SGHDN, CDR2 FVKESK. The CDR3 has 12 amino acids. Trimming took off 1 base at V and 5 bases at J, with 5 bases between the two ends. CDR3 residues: CASSQANYGYTF. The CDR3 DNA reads TGTGCCAGCAGCCAAGCGAATTATGGCTACACCTTC.

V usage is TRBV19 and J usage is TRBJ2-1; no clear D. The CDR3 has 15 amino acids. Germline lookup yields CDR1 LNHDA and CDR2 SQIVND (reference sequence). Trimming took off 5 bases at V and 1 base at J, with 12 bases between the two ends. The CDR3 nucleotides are TGTGCCAGTAGTGGGCGAGGCCCTTCCTACAATGAGCAGTTCTTC. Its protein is CASSGRGPSYNEQFF.

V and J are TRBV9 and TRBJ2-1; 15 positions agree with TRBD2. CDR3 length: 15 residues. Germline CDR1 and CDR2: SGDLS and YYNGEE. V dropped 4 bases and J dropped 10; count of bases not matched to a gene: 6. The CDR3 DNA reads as TGTGCCAGCAGCCCCGGACTAGCGGGAGGGGTGGAGCAGTTCTTC. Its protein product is CASSPGLAGGVEQFF.

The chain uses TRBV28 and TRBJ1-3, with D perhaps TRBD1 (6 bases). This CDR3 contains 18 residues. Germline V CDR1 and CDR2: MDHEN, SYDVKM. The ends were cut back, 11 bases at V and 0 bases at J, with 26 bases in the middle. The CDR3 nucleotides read TGTGCCGCAGACGGACAGCAAGCCCCGGGCCCCTCTGGAAACACCATATATTTT. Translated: CAADGQQAPGPSGNTIYF.

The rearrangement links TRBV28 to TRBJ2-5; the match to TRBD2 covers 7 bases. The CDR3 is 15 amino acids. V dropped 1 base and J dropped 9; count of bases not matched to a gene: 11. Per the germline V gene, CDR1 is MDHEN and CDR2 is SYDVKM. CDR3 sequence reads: CASSLSRVGGKAQYF. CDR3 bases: TGTGCCAGCAGTTTATCCCGGGTGGGGGGGAAAGCCCAGTACTTC.

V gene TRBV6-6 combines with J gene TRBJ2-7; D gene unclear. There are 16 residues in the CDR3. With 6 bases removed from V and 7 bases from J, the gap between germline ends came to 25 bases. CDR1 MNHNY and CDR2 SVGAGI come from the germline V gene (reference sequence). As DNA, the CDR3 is TGTGCCAGCAGACCGATAGACGGCAGAGCCTGGGAAGAGCAGTACTTC. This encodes CASRPIDGRAWEEQYF.

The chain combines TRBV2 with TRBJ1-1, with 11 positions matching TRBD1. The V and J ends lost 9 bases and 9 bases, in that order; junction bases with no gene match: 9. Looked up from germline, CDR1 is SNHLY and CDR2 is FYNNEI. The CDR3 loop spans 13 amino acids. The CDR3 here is CARSSDRGLKAFF. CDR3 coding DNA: TGTGCCAGATCCTCGGACAGGGGGCTTAAAGCTTTCTTT.

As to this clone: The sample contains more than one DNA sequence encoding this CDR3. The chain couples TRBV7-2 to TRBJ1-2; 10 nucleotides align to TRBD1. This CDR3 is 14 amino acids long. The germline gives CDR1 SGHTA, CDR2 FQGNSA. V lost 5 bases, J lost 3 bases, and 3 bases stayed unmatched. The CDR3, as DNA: TGTGCCAGCAGCCCCGGGACAGGGGACTATGGCTACACCTTC. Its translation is CASSPGTGDYGYTF.